The present entry profiles one T cell receptor (beta chain) with its context. This sample was included in a study of blood T cell repertoires in COVID-19. The wider study: There were acute and convalescent COVID-19 samples, and they came from the United States, Italy and Spain.

Measured with immunoSEQ multiplex PCR; TCRdb has only the in-frame clones, and not every one. This repertoire shows around 300,000 clones, around 90% found once; its top ten account for approximately 0.85%. This CDR3 has 15 residues. CDR1 is MGHDK and CDR2 is SYGVNS in the germline V gene. Trimming cost V 6 bases and J 1 base, with 14 bases left between them. Sequencing was done on a sample of peripheral blood. The source of this sequence is a woman aged 40 to 50 who had recovered from COVID-19. The chain carries TRBV25-1 and TRBJ2-3; perhaps TRBD1 as D (6 bases). DNA of the CDR3: TGTGCCAGCAGCTTCGGACAGAGCCGCACAGATACGCAGTATTTT. Translation gives CASSFGQSRTDTQYF.